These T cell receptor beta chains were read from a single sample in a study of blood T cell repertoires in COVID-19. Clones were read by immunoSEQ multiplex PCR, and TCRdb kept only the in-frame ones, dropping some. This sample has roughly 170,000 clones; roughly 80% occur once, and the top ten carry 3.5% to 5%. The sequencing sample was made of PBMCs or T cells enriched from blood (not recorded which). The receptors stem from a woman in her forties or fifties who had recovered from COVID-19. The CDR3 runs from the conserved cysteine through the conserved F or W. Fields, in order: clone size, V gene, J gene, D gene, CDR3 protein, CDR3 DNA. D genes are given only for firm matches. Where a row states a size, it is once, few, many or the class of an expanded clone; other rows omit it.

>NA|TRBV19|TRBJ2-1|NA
CASSIEEYNEQFF
TGTGCCAGTAGTATAGAAGAGTACAATGAGCAGTTCTTC
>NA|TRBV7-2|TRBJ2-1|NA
CASTRDYNEQFF
TGTGCCAGCACCCGGGACTACAATGAGCAGTTCTTC
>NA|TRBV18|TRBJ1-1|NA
CASSPPGREGTEAFF
TGTGCCAGCTCACCACCGGGCAGGGAAGGGACTGAAGCTTTCTTT
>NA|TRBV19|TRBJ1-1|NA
CASSYLTSNTEAFF
TGTGCCAGTAGTTACCTGACATCGAACACTGAAGCTTTCTTT
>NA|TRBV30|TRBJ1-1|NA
CAWGRGNTEAFF
TGTGCCTGGGGACGGGGGAACACTGAAGCTTTCTTT
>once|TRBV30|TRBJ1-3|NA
CAWTRSTGNTIYF
TGTGCCTGGACACGGAGCACTGGAAACACCATATATTTT
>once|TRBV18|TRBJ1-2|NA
CASSPQVGGQYYGYTF
TGTGCCAGCTCACCACAGGTGGGGGGTCAGTACTATGGCTACACCTTC
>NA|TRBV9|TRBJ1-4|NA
CASSPRGQLDYNEKLFF
TGTGCCAGCAGCCCCCGCGGACAGCTAGATTATAATGAAAAACTGTTTTTT
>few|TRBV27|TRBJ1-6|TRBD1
CASGNPGQGNSPLHF
TGTGCCAGCGGTAATCCGGGACAGGGGAATTCACCCCTCCACTTT
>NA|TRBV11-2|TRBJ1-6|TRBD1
CASSSIDRGRDSPLHF
TGTGCCAGCAGCTCTATCGACAGGGGTCGGGATTCACCCCTCCACTTT
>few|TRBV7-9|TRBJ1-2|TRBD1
CASSDGTGRYGYTF
TGTGCCAGCAGTGATGGGACAGGGCGGTATGGCTACACCTTC
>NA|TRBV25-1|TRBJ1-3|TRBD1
CASHSPQGWYGNTIYF
TGTGCCAGCCACTCCCCACAGGGGTGGTATGGAAACACCATATATTTT
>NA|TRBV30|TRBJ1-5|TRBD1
CACQQGSGPQHF
TGTGCCTGTCAACAGGGGAGCGGGCCCCAGCATTTT
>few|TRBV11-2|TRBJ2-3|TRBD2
CASSLHERGGGTQYF
TGTGCCAGCAGCTTACACGAGCGGGGCGGGGGTACGCAGTATTTT
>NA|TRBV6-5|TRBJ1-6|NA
CASSLSGNSPLHF
TGTGCCAGCAGTTTGTCGGGGAATTCACCCCTCCACTTT
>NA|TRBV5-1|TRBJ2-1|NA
CASSLEGTGWNEQFF
TGCGCCAGCAGCTTGGAGGGTACAGGGTGGAATGAGCAGTTCTTC
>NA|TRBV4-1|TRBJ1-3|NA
CASSQDRGGNTIYF
TGCGCCAGCAGCCAAGATAGGGGTGGAAACACCATATATTTT
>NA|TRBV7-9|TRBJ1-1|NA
CASRLGGDNTEAFF
TGTGCCAGCAGGCTCGGCGGAGACAACACTGAAGCTTTCTTT
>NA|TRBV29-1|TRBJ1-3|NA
CSVVGGRAGNTIYF
TGCAGCGTTGTTGGGGGCCGTGCTGGAAACACCATATATTTT
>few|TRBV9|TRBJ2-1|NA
CASSGGAFTSYNEQFF
TGTGCCAGCAGCGGTGGAGCCTTCACCTCCTACAATGAGCAGTTCTTC
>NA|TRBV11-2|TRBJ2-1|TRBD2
CASSAEGSGSSYNEQFF
TGTGCCAGCAGCGCGGAAGGTAGCGGGAGCTCCTACAATGAGCAGTTCTTC
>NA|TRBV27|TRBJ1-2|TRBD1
CASSLGQLYGYTF
TGTGCCAGCAGTCTGGGACAGCTGTATGGCTACACCTTC
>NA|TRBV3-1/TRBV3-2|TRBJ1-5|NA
CASSQEVSGNQPQHF
TGTGCCAGCAGCCAAGAGGTTTCAGGGAATCAGCCCCAGCATTTT